This T cell receptor beta chain came from a study of a mutant IDH1 vaccine in newly diagnosed glioma. Overall study: Vaccination was launched 4-6 weeks after radiotherapy alone, or with temozolomide cycles. Mean patient age was roughly 43 years; 62.5% were male and about 40% female.

Regarding this clone: Its antigen remains unidentified.

The time point is: week 23, last vaccination. In the vaccine, a single dose held 300 ug of the mutant IDH1 20-mer peptide, along with topical imiquimod. The CDR3 is made up of 14 amino acids. Trimming cost V 4 bases and J 7 bases; bases outside gene matches: 6. Germline loops: CDR1 MGHRA, CDR2 YSYEKL. Using immunoSEQ multiplex PCR, the repertoire was profiled, and TCRdb retains in-frame clones only, with some absent. Among roughly 60,000 clones, more than 75% were seen once, and the ten largest hold less than 5%. Material: PBMCs, obtained from a glioma patient whose treatment included an IDH1 peptide vaccine. The chain couples TRBV4-1 to TRBJ2-1, with 8 nucleotides matching TRBD1. The source of this sequence is a man aged 30 to 39 with glioma. The CDR3 nucleotides are TGCGCCAGCAGCCTCGGACAGGGATGGAATGAGCAGTTCTTC. Translation: CASSLGQGWNEQFF.